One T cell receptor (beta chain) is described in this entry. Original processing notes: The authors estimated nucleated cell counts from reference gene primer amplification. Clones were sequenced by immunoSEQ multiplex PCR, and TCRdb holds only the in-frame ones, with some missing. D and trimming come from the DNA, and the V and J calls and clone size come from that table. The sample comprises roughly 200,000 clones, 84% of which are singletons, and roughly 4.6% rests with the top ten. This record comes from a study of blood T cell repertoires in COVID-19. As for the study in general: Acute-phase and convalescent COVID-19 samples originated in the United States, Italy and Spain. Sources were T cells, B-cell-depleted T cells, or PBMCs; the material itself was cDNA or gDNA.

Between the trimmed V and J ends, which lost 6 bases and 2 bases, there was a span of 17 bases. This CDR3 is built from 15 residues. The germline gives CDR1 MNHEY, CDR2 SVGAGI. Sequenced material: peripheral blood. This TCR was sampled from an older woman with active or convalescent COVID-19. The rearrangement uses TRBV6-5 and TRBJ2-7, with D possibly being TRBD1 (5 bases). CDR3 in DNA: TGTGCCAGCAGAGTCAGGGATTCCGGAACCTACGAGCAGTACTTC. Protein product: CASRVRDSGTYEQYF.